This T cell receptor beta chain came from a study of blood T cell repertoires in COVID-19. Sequenced by immunoSEQ multiplex PCR; TCRdb stores in-frame clones only, minus some. The sample shows about 210,000 clones, under 90% of them seen only once. In germline, CDR1 is SGHNT, CDR2 YYREEE (reference sequence). This CDR3 spans 13 amino acids. V was shortened by 3 bases and J by 9 bases, with 13 bases between the two germline ends. The V call is TRBV5-4, the J call TRBJ2-1; D remains ambiguous. This clonotype was obtained from a woman aged 80 or over with COVID-19, enrolled during active disease. The material sequenced was peripheral blood. The CDR3 sequence is CASSSVEIGEQFF. As DNA, the CDR3 is TGTGCCAGCAGCTCGGTCGAAATCGGTGAGCAGTTCTTC.